What follows are 28 T cell receptor beta chains derived from one specimen sequenced in a study of blood T cell repertoires in COVID-19. Sequenced by immunoSEQ multiplex PCR; TCRdb stores in-frame clones only, minus some. The sample holds around 50,000 clones, about 82% seen once. The source material was peripheral blood. The receptors stem from a woman in her sixties or seventies with acute or convalescent COVID-19.

The V call is TRBV5-6, the J call TRBJ1-6, with TRBD1 identical over 7 bases. V gave up 3 bases and J gave up 15 bases; unmatched junction bases: 15. The V gene's germline CDR1 is SGHDT and CDR2 YYEEEE. This CDR3 is 15 amino acids long. The CDR3 region has the DNA TGTGCCAGCAGCTCCGAGGGACAGTGGTTTCGTGACCTCCACTTT. Its translation: CASSSEGQWFRDLHF.

The chain has TRBV3-1 (or the pseudogene TRBV3-2) and TRBJ2-1, with a tentative D call TRBD2 (5 bases). V lost 0 bases, J lost 3 bases, and 12 bases lay in between. The CDR3 is 16 residues long. Germline loops: CDR1 LGHDT, CDR2 YNNKEL (reference sequence). CDR3 amino acids: CASSQDLLAGYNEQFF. CDR3 nucleotides: TGTGCCAGCAGCCAAGATCTGCTAGCAGGCTACAATGAGCAGTTCTTC.

This chain joins TRBV7-2 and TRBJ1-5; 7 bases align to TRBD1. This CDR3 is 16 amino acids long. CDR1 and CDR2 (germline): SGHTA, FQGNSA. The V segment lost 5 bases and the J segment 1 base; nucleotides outside the gene matches: 8. The CDR3 coding sequence is TGTGCCAGCAGCCCCCCCCCGACAGGGAGCAATCAGCCCCAGCATTTT. It codes for CASSPPPTGSNQPQHF. Filled out from reference TRBV7-2 and TRBJ1-5, the complete variable domain reads GAGVSQSPSNKVTEKGKDVELRCDPISGHTALYWYRQSLGQGLEFLIYFQGNSAPDKSGLPSDRFSAERTGGSVSTLTIQRTQQEDSAVYLCASSPPPTGSNQPQHFGDGTRLSIL.

The chain couples TRBV30 to TRBJ2-5, with 9 positions matching TRBD1. Trimming at V came to 0 bases and at J to 14 bases, leaving 10 bases not matched to a gene. The germline CDR1 and CDR2 sequences are GTSNPN and SVGIG (reference sequence). The CDR3 extends over 13 amino acids. The DNA of the CDR3 is TGTGCCTGGAGTGTACACTCCCGACAGGGGGAATACTTC. It specifies CAWSVHSRQGEYF. The full variable domain, in which reference TRBV30 and TRBJ2-5 provide the parts outside the CDR3, is SQTIHQWPATLVQPVGSPLSLECTVEGTSNPNLYWYRQAAGRGLQLLFYSVGIGQISSEVPQNLSASRPQDRQFILSSKKLLLSDSGFYLCAWSVHSRQGEYFGPGTRLLVL.

V usage is TRBV12-3 or TRBV12-4 and J usage is TRBJ2-7; D unclear. Deletions cut 3 bases from V and 4 bases from J, with 4 bases between. This CDR3 has 11 amino acids. Here the CDR3 reads CASSLLYEQYF. The CDR3 DNA follows: TGTGCCAGCAGTTTGTTATACGAGCAGTACTTC.

This chain joins TRBV7-2 and TRBJ1-5, with 10 positions matching TRBD1. Germline-derived CDR1 and CDR2 are SGHTA and FQGNSA. Trimming cost V 5 bases and J 2 bases; bases outside gene matches: 15. This CDR3 spans 19 amino acids. CDR3 in amino acids: CASSPRGQGLRGRNQPQHF. The CDR3 DNA reads as TGTGCCAGCAGCCCCCGGGGACAGGGGCTGCGAGGACGCAATCAGCCCCAGCATTTT.

This clone was counted once. The chain employs TRBV5-6 and TRBJ2-5; D may be TRBD2 (6 bases). The CDR3 consists of 14 residues. V lost 6 bases and J lost 2, with 14 bases in between. Germline lookup yields CDR1 SGHDT and CDR2 YYEEEE. The CDR3, as DNA: TGTGCCAGCACCTTAATGGACTATCAAGAGACCCAGTACTTC. This codes for CASTLMDYQETQYF.

CDR3 residues: CASTDSDFPYNSPLHF. CDR3 DNA: TGTGCCAGCACCGATAGCGATTTCCCCTATAATTCACCCCTCCACTTT. The chain carries TRBV25-1 and TRBJ1-6; D remains unclear. This CDR3 contains 16 residues. Deletions cut 7 bases from V and 2 bases from J, with 15 bases between. Germline CDR1 and CDR2: MGHDK and SYGVNS.

The V and J genes are TRBV12-3 or TRBV12-4 and TRBJ1-3; no definite D call. V lost 8 bases and J lost 0, with 8 bases in between. This CDR3 comprises 13 residues. CDR3 DNA: TGTGCCAGCTCACAGAGCTCTGGAAACACCATATATTTT. Translation: CASSQSSGNTIYF.

This chain links TRBV18 with TRBJ2-5, with 9 bases matching TRBD2. The junction had 5 bases not matched to a gene; V was cut back by 4 bases and J by 2 bases. This CDR3 spans 15 amino acids. Germline V gene sequence: CDR1 KGHSH, CDR2 LQKENI. The CDR3 bases are TGTGCCAGCTCACGACGACTAGCGGAACAAGAGACCCAGTACTTC. Translation gives CASSRRLAEQETQYF.

The chain combines TRBV5-6 with TRBJ2-3; 9 bases agree with TRBD2. In germline, CDR1 is SGHDT, CDR2 YYEEEE. Trimming cost V 5 bases and J 2 bases; bases outside gene matches: 6. CDR3 length: 15 amino acids. CDR3 coding DNA: TGTGCCAGCAGGCAGACTAGCGGTTCCACAGATACGCAGTATTTT. It codes for CASRQTSGSTDTQYF.

V usage is TRBV19 and J usage is TRBJ1-4; a weak D match, TRBD1 (5 bases). The CDR3 has 14 amino acids. Germline CDR1 and CDR2: LNHDA and SQIVND (reference sequence). V lost 8 bases and J 0 bases, leaving 10 bases between the germline ends. This CDR3 is CASQRGATNEKLFF. In DNA, the CDR3 is TGTGCCAGTCAACGGGGGGCAACTAATGAAAAACTGTTTTTT.

This clone was seen once. The chain is built from TRBV20-1 and TRBJ1-1; D is ambiguous. Trimming left V 3 bases short and J 1 base short, with 9 bases between. Germline V gene data show CDR1 as DFQATT and CDR2 as SNEGSKA (reference sequence). This CDR3 is built from 13 residues. CDR3: CSASFAGNTEAFF. CDR3 nucleotide sequence: TGCAGTGCTAGTTTCGCGGGGAACACTGAAGCTTTCTTT.

This clone came up once. The rearrangement links TRBV2 to TRBJ2-7, with D possibly TRBD1 on 6 matching bases. CDR1 is SNHLY and CDR2 is FYNNEI in the germline V gene. This CDR3 comprises 12 residues. Trimming took 5 bases from V and 4 from J, leaving 9 bases between them. The CDR3: CASSPTGYEQYF. In DNA, the CDR3 is TGTGCCAGCAGTCCTACAGGGTACGAGCAGTACTTC.

This chain connects TRBV5-6 to TRBJ1-1, with D perhaps TRBD1 (6 bases). There are 16 residues in the CDR3. Trimming took 0 bases from V and 0 from J, leaving 12 bases between them. Germline values: CDR1 SGHDT, CDR2 YYEEEE. CDR3 amino acids: CASSLGTGIMNTEAFF. In DNA form, the CDR3 reads TGTGCCAGCAGCTTGGGCACAGGGATAATGAACACTGAAGCTTTCTTT.

The rearrangement links TRBV6-2 or TRBV6-3 to TRBJ1-2, with 9 bases that match TRBD1. CDR3 length equals 15 residues. The V gene end was trimmed by 0 bases and the J gene end by 4 bases; junction bases not matched to a gene: 3. Looked up from germline, CDR1 is MNHEY and CDR2 is SVGEGT. The CDR3 region is CASSYSGTGTYGYTF. The CDR3 bases are TGTGCCAGCAGTTACTCCGGGACAGGGACCTATGGCTACACCTTC.

This chain uses TRBV5-1 with TRBJ1-1; TRBD1 agrees at 7 bases. The CDR3 is 16 amino acids. Germline V lookup: CDR1 SGHRS, CDR2 YFSETQ. The trim removed 0 bases at V and 5 bases at J, leaving 10 bases unmatched. In nucleotides, the CDR3 is TGCGCCAGCAGCTTGGGAGGGGGCGCAAGGGGAACTGAAGCTTTCTTT. This gives the protein CASSLGGGARGTEAFF.

The chain employs TRBV7-9 and TRBJ1-2; the D gene is possibly TRBD1 (6 bases). The germline V gene has CDR1 SEHNR and CDR2 FQNEAQ (reference sequence). The CDR3 spans 15 residues. Trimming pared 0 bases from V and 7 bases from J, leaving 15 bases between. The DNA of the CDR3 is TGTGCCAGCAGCTTAGCGGATGGGGGGGCGAGTGGCTACACCTTC. Its protein product is CASSLADGGASGYTF. Full variable domain (remainder filled in from reference TRBV7-9 and TRBJ1-2): DTGVSQNPRHKITKRGQNVTFRCDPISEHNRLYWYRQTLGQGPEFLTYFQNEAQLEKSRLLSDRFSAERPKGSFSTLEIQRTEQGDSAMYLCASSLADGGASGYTFGSGTRLTVV.

The gene calls are TRBV28 and TRBJ1-3; D remains unclear. The germline V gene encodes CDR1 MDHEN and CDR2 SYDVKM. The V end was cut by 2 bases, the J end by 1 base, with 15 bases between. The CDR3 spans 17 residues. CDR3 region: CASSLRGLIWSGNTIYF. The CDR3 nucleotides are TGTGCCAGCAGTTTACGAGGCCTTATCTGGTCTGGAAACACCATATATTTT.

DNA for the CDR3: TGTGCCAGCAGCTTAACGGGAACCCAAGAGACCCAGTACTTC. Translating it yields CASSLTGTQETQYF. The rearrangement joins TRBV7-2 to TRBJ2-5, with D perhaps TRBD2 (5 bases). Trimming took 2 bases from V and 1 from J, leaving 8 bases between them. CDR3 length: 14 amino acids. The germline V gene has CDR1 SGHTA and CDR2 FQGNSA.

The chain couples TRBV4-1 to TRBJ1-6, with D possibly matching TRBD1 (6 bases). Germline V gene data show CDR1 as MGHRA and CDR2 as YSYEKL. Between the trimmed V and J ends, which lost 0 bases and 0 bases, there was a span of 15 bases. The CDR3 has 19 residues. The CDR3 region is CASSQDTGTRVSYNSPLHF. For the CDR3, the DNA is TGCGCCAGCAGCCAAGACACCGGGACAAGGGTCTCCTATAATTCACCCCTCCACTTT.

This chain links TRBV27 with TRBJ2-7; the match to TRBD1 covers 9 bases. J lost 2 bases, V lost 2 bases, and 4 bases had no gene match. From germline, CDR1 is MNHEY and CDR2 SMNVEV (reference sequence). This CDR3 is 15 amino acids long. The CDR3 region has the DNA TGTGCCAGCAGTTTAGTGGGACAGGGAACCTACGAGCAGTACTTC. It codes for CASSLVGQGTYEQYF.

V gene TRBV5-1 combines with J gene TRBJ2-6, with D maybe TRBD1 (6 bases). V lost 3 bases and J lost 2, with 12 bases in between. CDR3 length: 16 amino acids. Germline CDR1 reads SGHRS; CDR2 reads YFSETQ. The CDR3 DNA follows: TGCGCCAGCAGCTATTACAGGGACACTGGGGCCAACGTCCTGACTTTC. It is translated as CASSYYRDTGANVLTF. The whole variable domain, remainder taken from reference TRBV5-1 and TRBJ2-6, is KAGVTQTPRYLIKTRGQQVTLSCSPISGHRSVSWYQQTPGQGLQFLFEYFSETQRNKGNFPGRFSGRQFSNSRSEMNVSTLELGDSALYLCASSYYRDTGANVLTFGAGSRLTVL.

The V call is TRBV6-5, the J call TRBJ1-6; 8 nucleotides line up with TRBD1. The CDR3 is 15 residues long. J gave up 6 bases and V 5 bases, and 6 bases lay outside the gene matches. Germline CDR1 reads MNHEY; CDR2 reads SVGAGI. CDR3 nucleotide sequence: TGTGCCAGCAGTCACGGGACAGGCCTTAATTCACCCCTCCACTTT. Protein product: CASSHGTGLNSPLHF.

The chain uses TRBV2 and TRBJ1-5; no clear D gene. Trimming stripped 8 bases from V and 5 bases from J, with 16 bases between. The CDR3 is 14 amino acids. From germline, CDR1 is SNHLY and CDR2 FYNNEI. For the CDR3, the DNA is TGTGCCAGCGTCGAAACGTCAGGCGATCAGCCCCAGCATTTT. This gives the protein CASVETSGDQPQHF.

V is TRBV4-1 and J is TRBJ2-7, with 7 bases that match TRBD1. The CDR3 contains 15 residues. Germline assignment: CDR1 MGHRA and CDR2 YSYEKL. Unmatched junction bases numbered 9, after V lost 3 bases and J lost 4 bases. DNA of the CDR3: TGCGCCAGCAGCCATCCTGTTCAGGGGGAATACGAGCAGTACTTC. Its protein is CASSHPVQGEYEQYF.

The chain recombines TRBV15 with TRBJ1-5, with D possibly being TRBD1 (6 bases). The V end lost 3 bases, the J end lost 1 base, and 19 bases lay between the germline ends. The CDR3 contains 18 residues. CDR1 is LNHNV and CDR2 is YYDKDF in the germline V gene (reference sequence). The chain's CDR3 is CATSRSGGGAWSNQPQHF. The CDR3 DNA reads as TGTGCCACCAGCAGGTCGGGAGGGGGGGCATGGAGCAATCAGCCCCAGCATTTT.

V gene TRBV13 combines with J gene TRBJ1-4; 7 bases line up with TRBD1. The germline V gene has CDR1 PRHDT and CDR2 FYEKMQ (reference sequence). The length of the CDR3 is 14 residues. The junction had 4 bases not matched to a gene; V was cut back by 7 bases and J by 2 bases. The CDR3 bases are TGTGCCAGCACCGTGGACAGGACTAATGAAAAACTGTTTTTT. It translates to CASTVDRTNEKLFF.